One TCR beta chain is described in this entry. The antigen is not known. This sample is drawn from a study of cytomegalovirus exposure and HLA in healthy donors. Study context: According to later analysis, the same platform produced the 120 or so validation and around 730 first-cohort repertoires.

Study-wide points: Associated with cytomegalovirus, according to the listing, were 164 TCR beta chains. It was confirmed in vitro that a few of the CMV-associated chains were specific for CMV antigens. Subsequent analysis revealed that first-cohort TCR clusters tended to co-occur in the 120 or so validation repertoires.

V dropped 3 bases and J dropped 3; count of bases not matched to a gene: 16. CDR1 and CDR2 from the germline V gene are MGHRA and YSYEKL. CDR3 length equals 21 residues. Clones were read by immunoSEQ multiplex PCR, and TCRdb kept only the in-frame ones, dropping some. The sample lists about 120,000 clones; approximately 90% were seen once. The sequencing sample was made of PBMCs. The receptor comes from a woman in her late teens or twenties in good health and CMV-seropositive. This sequence joins TRBV4-1 and TRBJ2-3; TRBD2 matches 15 bases. CDR3 residues: CASSQIGTSGGKGRRTDTQYF. The CDR3 DNA sequence: TGCGCCAGCAGCCAGATAGGGACTAGCGGGGGGAAGGGCCGGCGAACAGATACGCAGTATTTT.